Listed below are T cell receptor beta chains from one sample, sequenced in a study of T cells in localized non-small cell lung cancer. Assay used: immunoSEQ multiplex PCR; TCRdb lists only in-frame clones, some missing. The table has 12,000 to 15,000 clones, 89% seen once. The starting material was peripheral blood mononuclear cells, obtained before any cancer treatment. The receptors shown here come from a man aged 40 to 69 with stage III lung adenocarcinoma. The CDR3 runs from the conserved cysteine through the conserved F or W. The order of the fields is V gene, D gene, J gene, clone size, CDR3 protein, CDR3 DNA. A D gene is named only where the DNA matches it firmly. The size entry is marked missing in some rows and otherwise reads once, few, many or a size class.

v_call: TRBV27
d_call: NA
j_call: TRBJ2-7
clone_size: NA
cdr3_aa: CASGRTGAYEQYF
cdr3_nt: TGTGCCAGCGGAAGGACCGGTGCCTACGAGCAGTACTTC

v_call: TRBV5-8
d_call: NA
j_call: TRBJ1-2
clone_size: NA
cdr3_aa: CASSFVRGGRGYYGYTF
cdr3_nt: TGTGCCAGCAGCTTTGTCAGGGGCGGTCGTGGTTACTATGGCTACACCTTC

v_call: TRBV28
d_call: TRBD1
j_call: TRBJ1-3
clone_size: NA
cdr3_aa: CASDRDGFLGNTIYF
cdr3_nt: TGTGCCAGCGACAGGGATGGGTTTTTAGGAAACACCATATATTTT

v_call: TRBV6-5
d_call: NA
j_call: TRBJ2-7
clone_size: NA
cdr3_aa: CASRDRGYEQYF
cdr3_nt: TGTGCCAGCAGGGACCGGGGCTACGAGCAGTACTTC

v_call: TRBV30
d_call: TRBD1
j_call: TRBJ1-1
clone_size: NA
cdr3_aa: CAWETGSTEAFF
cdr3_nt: TGTGCCTGGGAGACAGGGAGCACTGAAGCTTTCTTT

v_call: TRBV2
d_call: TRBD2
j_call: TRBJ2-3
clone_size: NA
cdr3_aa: CASSEARLAGPDTQYF
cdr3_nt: TGTGCCAGCAGTGAAGCGCGGCTAGCGGGACCAGATACGCAGTATTTT

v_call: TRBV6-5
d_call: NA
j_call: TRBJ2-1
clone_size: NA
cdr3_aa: CASSADGYNEQFF
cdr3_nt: TGTGCCAGCAGCGCGGACGGCTACAATGAGCAGTTCTTC

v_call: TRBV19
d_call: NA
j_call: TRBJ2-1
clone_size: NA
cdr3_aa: CASTPRGATYNEQFF
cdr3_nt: TGTGCCAGTACCCCCCGGGGGGCTACCTACAATGAGCAGTTCTTC

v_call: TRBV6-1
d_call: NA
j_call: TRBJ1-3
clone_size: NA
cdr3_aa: CASSDGISGNTIYF
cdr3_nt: TGTGCCAGCAGTGACGGCATCTCTGGAAACACCATATATTTT

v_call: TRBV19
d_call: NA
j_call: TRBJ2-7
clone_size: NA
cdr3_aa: CASSPYGQGVAYEQYF
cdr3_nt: TGTGCCAGTAGCCCATATGGACAAGGGGTGGCCTACGAGCAGTACTTC

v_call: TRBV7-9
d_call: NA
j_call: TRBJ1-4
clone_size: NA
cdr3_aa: CASSFTQGRQEKLFF
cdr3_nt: TGTGCCAGCAGCTTTACCCAGGGGAGACAAGAAAAACTGTTTTTT

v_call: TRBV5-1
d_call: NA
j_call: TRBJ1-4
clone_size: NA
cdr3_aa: CASSMTDFNEKLFF
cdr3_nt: TGCGCCAGCAGCATGACAGATTTTAATGAAAAACTGTTTTTT

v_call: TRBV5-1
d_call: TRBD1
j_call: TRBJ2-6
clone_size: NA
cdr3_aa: CASSSQGAGANVLTF
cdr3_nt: TGCGCCAGCAGCTCACAGGGGGCTGGGGCCAACGTCCTGACTTTC

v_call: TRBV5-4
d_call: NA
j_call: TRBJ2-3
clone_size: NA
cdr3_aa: CASSLGRGQVDTQYF
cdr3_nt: TGTGCCAGCAGCTTGGGGAGGGGGCAGGTAGATACGCAGTATTTT

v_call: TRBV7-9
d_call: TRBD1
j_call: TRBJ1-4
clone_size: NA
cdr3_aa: CASRLGQLGEKLFF
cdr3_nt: TGTGCCAGCAGACTGGGACAGTTGGGTGAAAAACTGTTTTTT

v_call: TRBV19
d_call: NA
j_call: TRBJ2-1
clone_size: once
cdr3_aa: CASSETGYNEQFF
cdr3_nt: TGTGCCAGTAGCGAAACAGGTTACAATGAGCAGTTCTTC

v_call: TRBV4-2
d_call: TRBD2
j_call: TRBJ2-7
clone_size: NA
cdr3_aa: CASSSRLAGGVTYEQYF
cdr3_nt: TGTGCCAGCAGCTCACGACTAGCGGGAGGGGTAACTTACGAGCAGTACTTC

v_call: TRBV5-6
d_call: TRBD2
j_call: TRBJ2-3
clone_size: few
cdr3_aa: CASSRTGLASTDTQYF
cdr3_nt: TGTGCCAGCAGCAGGACGGGACTAGCAAGCACAGATACGCAGTATTTT

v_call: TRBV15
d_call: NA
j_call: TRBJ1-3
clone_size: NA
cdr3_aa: CATRSDRNSGNTIYF
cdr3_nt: TGTGCCACCAGAAGTGACAGGAACTCTGGAAACACCATATATTTT

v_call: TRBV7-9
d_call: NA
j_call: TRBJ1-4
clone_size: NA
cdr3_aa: CASSHDLGVATNEKLFF
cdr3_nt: TGTGCCAGCAGCCATGATCTAGGAGTTGCAACTAATGAAAAACTGTTTTTT

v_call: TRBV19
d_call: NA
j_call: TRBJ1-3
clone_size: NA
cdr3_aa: CASSITLGSGNTIYF
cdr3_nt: TGTGCCAGTAGTATAACCCTGGGCTCTGGAAACACCATATATTTT

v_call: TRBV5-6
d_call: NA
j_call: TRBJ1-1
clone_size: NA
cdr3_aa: CASSNAGSTEAFF
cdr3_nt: TGTGCCAGCAGCAACGCGGGGAGCACTGAAGCTTTCTTT

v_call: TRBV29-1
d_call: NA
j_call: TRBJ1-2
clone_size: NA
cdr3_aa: CSVDGGGGRDADGYTF
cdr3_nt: TGCAGCGTTGACGGGGGCGGGGGGCGGGACGCTGATGGCTACACCTTC

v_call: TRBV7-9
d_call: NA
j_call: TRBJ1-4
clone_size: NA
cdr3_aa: CASSSLTTTNEKLFF
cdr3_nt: TGTGCCAGCAGCTCCTTAACGACTACAAATGAAAAACTGTTTTTT

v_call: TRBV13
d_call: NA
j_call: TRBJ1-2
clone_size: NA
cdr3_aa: CASSLGTDGYTF
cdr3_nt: TGTGCCAGCAGCTTAGGGACAGACGGCTACACCTTC

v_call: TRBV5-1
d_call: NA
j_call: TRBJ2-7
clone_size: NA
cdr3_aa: CASSLSGDYEQYF
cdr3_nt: TGCGCCAGCTCGCTCTCCGGGGACTACGAGCAGTACTTC